Detailed here is one T cell receptor (beta chain). The data derive from a study of cytomegalovirus exposure and HLA in healthy donors. From germline, CDR1 is ENHRY and CDR2 SYGVKD. With V trimmed by 6 bases and J by 2 bases, 6 bases remained unmatched. This CDR3 comprises 16 residues. Primers included in the PCR were 60 Vbeta and 13 Jbeta primers. TCRdb keeps only in-frame clones here, not all; method: immunoSEQ multiplex PCR. This sample has over 200,000 clones, with about 80% found just once. The genes are TRBV10-3 and TRBJ2-3; 12 bases map to TRBD2. Sequencing was performed on PBMCs. The receptor's source is a woman aged 40 to 55 in good health and CMV-seropositive. In DNA, the CDR3 is TGTGCCATCAGCCTGGGGACTAGCGGGCACACAGATACGCAGTATTTT. It is translated as CAISLGTSGHTDTQYF.